A single sample is the source of the 21 T cell receptor beta chains below, sequenced in a study of blood T cell repertoires in COVID-19. TCRdb's table, derived via immunoSEQ multiplex PCR, lists solely in-frame clones and lacks some. The table has 40,000 to 50,000 clones, 90% seen once. The sequenced sample was peripheral blood. The receptors stem from a man aged 70-80 years with acute or convalescent COVID-19.

V is TRBV18 and J is TRBJ1-2; the match to TRBD1 covers 7 bases. V lost 3 bases, J lost 7 bases, and 11 bases stayed unmatched. The germline CDR1 and CDR2 sequences are KGHSH and LQKENI. The CDR3 length is 15 residues. The CDR3 bases are TGTGCCAGCTCACCTCCCCCACAGGGGAGAGGTGGCTACACCTTC. It codes for CASSPPPQGRGGYTF.

The chain joins TRBV6-5 to TRBJ1-5, with TRBD1 as a possible D gene (6 bases). Germline CDR1 MNHEY, CDR2 SVGAGI. Trimming removed 3 bases from V and 5 bases from J, with 14 bases in between. The CDR3 runs to 15 residues. The CDR3 coding sequence is TGTGCCAGCAGTTATTTCGCAGGGGTGGATCAGCCCCAGCATTTT. It translates to CASSYFAGVDQPQHF.

V usage is TRBV18 and J usage is TRBJ1-1; possibly TRBD1 for D (5 bases). The CDR3 extends over 15 amino acids. V dropped 0 bases and J dropped 1 base, with 9 bases sitting between them. Germline CDR1 is KGHSH and CDR2 is LQKENI. CDR3 in amino acids: CASSPPDRPNTEAFF. Written as DNA, the CDR3 is TGTGCCAGCTCACCACCCGACAGACCGAACACTGAAGCTTTCTTT.

The gene calls are TRBV19 and TRBJ1-6; no firm D call. Trimming took 5 bases from V and 5 from J, leaving 13 bases between them. The CDR3 has 15 amino acids. Germline V gene sequence: CDR1 LNHDA, CDR2 SQIVND (reference sequence). The CDR3 region has the DNA TGTGCCAGTAGTCGACGGGTCCGAGATAATTCACCCCTCCACTTT. Translated, it gives CASSRRVRDNSPLHF.

The CDR3 protein is CASSPPGRAHEQYF. The DNA of the CDR3 is TGTGCCAGCTCACCACCTGGCAGGGCCCACGAGCAGTACTTC. The gene calls are TRBV18 and TRBJ2-7, with a possible D match to TRBD1 (5 bases). Germline CDR1 reads KGHSH; CDR2 reads LQKENI. The CDR3 is 14 amino acids. V lost 0 bases, J lost 5 bases, and 11 bases lay in between.

In DNA, the CDR3 is TGTGCCAGCAGTCCCTCGGGAACCCGAGCGGAAAAACTGTTTTTT. Translation: CASSPSGTRAEKLFF. The chain has TRBV2 and TRBJ1-4, with D hard to call. Germline V gives CDR1 SNHLY, CDR2 FYNNEI. The CDR3 spans 15 residues. V was clipped by 5 bases and J by 8 bases, with 18 bases between them.

This clone has just one count. The chain is built from TRBV27 and TRBJ2-7; 10 bases are a match to TRBD1. Unmatched junction bases numbered 2, after V lost 2 bases and J lost 4 bases. CDR3 length: 14 amino acids. The germline V gene encodes CDR1 MNHEY and CDR2 SMNVEV (reference sequence). For the CDR3, the DNA is TGTGCCAGCAGTTTACGGGACAGGGGATACGAGCAGTACTTC. Protein sequence: CASSLRDRGYEQYF.

V is TRBV6-5 and J is TRBJ2-1, with 7 nucleotides matching TRBD1. Germline V gene lookup returns CDR1 MNHEY and CDR2 SVGAGI. CDR3 length: 16 residues. Trimming cost V 0 bases and J 2 bases; bases outside gene matches: 4. CDR3 residues: CASSYSNRGTYNEQFF. The CDR3 nucleotides read TGTGCCAGCAGTTACTCGAACAGGGGCACCTACAATGAGCAGTTCTTC.

V and J are TRBV29-1 and TRBJ2-5; D is uncertain. Trimming took off 8 bases at V and 5 bases at J, with 9 bases between the two ends. This CDR3 region has 10 residues. Germline V CDR1 and CDR2: SQVTM, ANQGSEA. Here the CDR3 DNA reads TGCAGCTCATTCGGGGAGACCCAGTACTTC. Protein product: CSSFGETQYF.

The chain uses TRBV7-2 and TRBJ1-3; a possible D gene is TRBD1 (5 bases). The CDR3 runs to 15 residues. Trimming left V 3 bases short and J 3 bases short, with 12 bases between. Germline-derived CDR1 and CDR2 are SGHTA and FQGNSA. CDR3 in amino acids: CASSFSQGSGNTIYF. CDR3 coding DNA: TGTGCCAGCAGCTTTTCGCAGGGCAGTGGAAACACCATATATTTT.

The J gene is TRBJ2-5, the V gene TRBV29-1; possibly TRBD1 for D (5 bases). Per the germline V gene, CDR1 is SQVTM and CDR2 is ANQGSEA. The CDR3 spans 14 residues. Deletions cut 0 bases from V and 5 bases from J, with 13 bases between. CDR3 nucleotides: TGCAGCGTTGAAGAGGAGACAGTCGGGGAGACCCAGTACTTC. This codes for CSVEEETVGETQYF.

The chain employs TRBV19 and TRBJ2-3; 11 nucleotides match TRBD2. This CDR3 is 15 amino acids long. J was trimmed by 2 bases and V by 6 bases; bases with no gene match: 4. Germline V gives CDR1 LNHDA, CDR2 SQIVND (reference sequence). CDR3 nucleotides: TGTGCCAGTAGCCGACTAGCGGGGTCCACAGATACGCAGTATTTT. It encodes CASSRLAGSTDTQYF.

Written as DNA, the CDR3 is TGTGCCATCAGTGGTCCCGGGGGAGAGACCCAGTACTTC. Its translation is CAISGPGGETQYF. The chain employs TRBV10-3 and TRBJ2-5, with D maybe TRBD2 (6 bases). Deletions cut 4 bases from V and 4 bases from J, with 10 bases between. CDR1 ENHRY and CDR2 SYGVKD come from the germline V gene. The CDR3 has 13 amino acids.

The chain recombines TRBV12-3 or TRBV12-4 with TRBJ1-2; D remains unclear. Deletions cut 5 bases from V and 1 base from J, with 5 bases between. The CDR3 has 12 amino acids. CDR3 in amino acids: CASSANNYGYTF. DNA for the CDR3: TGTGCCAGCAGTGCGAATAACTATGGCTACACCTTC.

The chain employs TRBV6-6 and TRBJ1-6, with D possibly being TRBD1 (5 bases). V lost 6 bases to trimming and J lost 4 bases, with 13 bases between them. This CDR3 has 15 residues. Germline V gives CDR1 MNHNY, CDR2 SVGAGI (reference sequence). The CDR3 DNA reads as TGTGCCAGCAGGGATCCAGGGCCGTATAATTCACCCCTCCACTTT. It translates to CASRDPGPYNSPLHF.

The chain has TRBV7-3 and TRBJ1-2; 9 nucleotides align to TRBD1. Germline loops: CDR1 SGHTA, CDR2 FQGTGA. The CDR3 extends over 17 amino acids. J was trimmed by 1 base and V by 3 bases; bases with no gene match: 9. The CDR3 reads CASSFRTGALLNYGYTF. In DNA, the CDR3 is TGTGCCAGCAGCTTCAGGACAGGGGCCCTCCTTAACTATGGCTACACCTTC.

The chain joins TRBV27 to TRBJ1-6; D gene ambiguous. This CDR3 region has 15 residues. Germline V gene data show CDR1 as MNHEY and CDR2 as SMNVEV (reference sequence). V shed 5 bases and J shed 5 bases, with 13 bases lying between them. CDR3 DNA: TGTGCCAGCAGTACCCGCGGGAGCGATAATTCACCCCTCCACTTT. Its protein is CASSTRGSDNSPLHF.

V gene TRBV4-3 combines with J gene TRBJ2-1, with D perhaps matching TRBD1 (6 bases). CDR1 is LGHNA, CDR2 YSLEER, per germline. The CDR3 sequence is 16 residues long. Deletions cut 1 base from V and 0 bases from J, with 10 bases between. The CDR3 DNA is TGCGCCAGCAGCCAAGGGGGGCAGAGCTCCTACAATGAGCAGTTCTTC. Protein sequence: CASSQGGQSSYNEQFF.

The rearrangement uses TRBV6-2 or TRBV6-3 and TRBJ2-5; D possibly corresponds to TRBD2 (6 bases). The V and J ends lost 5 bases and 0 bases respectively, with 16 bases between them. Germline CDR1 is MNHEY and CDR2 is SVGEGT. CDR3 length: 16 amino acids. CDR3 bases: TGTGCCAGCAGTCCCCTCAGGAGGGCAAACCAAGAGACCCAGTACTTC. The encoded protein is CASSPLRRANQETQYF.

This clone appeared once. The rearrangement joins TRBV7-2 to TRBJ2-7; possible D gene TRBD2, 6 bases. Deletions cut 4 bases from V and 12 bases from J, with 16 bases between. There are 12 residues in the CDR3. Germline V gives CDR1 SGHTA, CDR2 FQGNSA. The CDR3 spells CASSSEAGTRYF. The CDR3 DNA reads as TGTGCCAGCAGCTCCGAGGCGGGGACGCGGTACTTC. The full variable domain, in which reference TRBV7-2 and TRBJ2-7 provide the parts outside the CDR3, is GAGVSQSPSNKVTEKGKDVELRCDPISGHTALYWYRQSLGQGLEFLIYFQGNSAPDKSGLPSDRFSAERTGGSVSTLTIQRTQQEDSAVYLCASSSEAGTRYFGPGTRLTVT.

This chain joins TRBV16 and TRBJ1-1; D is unclear. The length of the CDR3 is 13 residues. With 1 base removed from V and 4 bases from J, the gap between germline ends came to 7 bases. Germline V gene data show CDR1 as KGHSY and CDR2 as FQNENV. CDR3 nucleotide sequence: TGTGCCAGCAGCCAATTTCGCGGCACTGAAGCTTTCTTT. Its translation is CASSQFRGTEAFF.